This T cell receptor (beta chain) stems from a study of T cell changes during pregnancy in multiple sclerosis. The method was immunoSEQ multiplex PCR; TCRdb's version includes in-frame clones alone and lacks a portion of them. Of roughly 37,000 clones detected, around 92% appear once; the ten largest clones hold under 30%. This CDR3 has 14 residues. The V end was cut by 5 bases, the J end by 8 bases, with 15 bases between. Germline assignment: CDR1 SNHLY and CDR2 FYNNEI. The V and J genes are TRBV2 and TRBJ1-4, with D possibly matching TRBD1 (5 bases). The sequences come from CD8+ T cells from peripheral blood mononuclear cells, collected before pregnancy. This TCR derives from a female donor with multiple sclerosis, enrolled in a pregnancy study. The CDR3 bases are TGTGCCAGCAGTACCCCCCGGGGGGGGGAAAAACTGTTTTTT. Its protein product is CASSTPRGGEKLFF.